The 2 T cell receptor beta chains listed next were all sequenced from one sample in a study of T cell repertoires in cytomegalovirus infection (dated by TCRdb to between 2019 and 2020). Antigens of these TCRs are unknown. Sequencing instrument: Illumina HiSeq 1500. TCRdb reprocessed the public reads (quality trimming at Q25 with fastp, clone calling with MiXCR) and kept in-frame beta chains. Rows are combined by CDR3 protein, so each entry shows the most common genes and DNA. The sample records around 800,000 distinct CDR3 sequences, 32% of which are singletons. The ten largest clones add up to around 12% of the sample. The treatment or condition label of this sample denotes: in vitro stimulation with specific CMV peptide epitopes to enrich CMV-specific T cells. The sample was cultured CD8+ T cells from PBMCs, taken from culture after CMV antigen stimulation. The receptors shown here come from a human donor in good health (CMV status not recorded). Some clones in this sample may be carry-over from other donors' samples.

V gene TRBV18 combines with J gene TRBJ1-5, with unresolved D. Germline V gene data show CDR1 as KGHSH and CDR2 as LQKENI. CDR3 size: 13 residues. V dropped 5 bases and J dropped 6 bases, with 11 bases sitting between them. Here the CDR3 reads CASSYQSTQPQHF. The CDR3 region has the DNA TGTGCCAGCTCATATCAAAGTACTCAGCCCCAGCATTTT.

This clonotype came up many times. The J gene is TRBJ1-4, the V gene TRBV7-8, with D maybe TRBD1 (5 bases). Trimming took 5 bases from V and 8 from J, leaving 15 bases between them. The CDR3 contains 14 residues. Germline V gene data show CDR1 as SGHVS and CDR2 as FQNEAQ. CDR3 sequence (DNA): TGTGCCAGCAGCCCCCGGGACGGGGTCGAAAAACTGTTTTTT. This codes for CASSPRDGVEKLFF.